The rows below give T cell receptor beta chains drawn from one sample of a study of regulatory T cells in long-lasting Graves disease. TCRdb fed the multiplex PCR reads into MiXCR, producing one record per CDR3 protein. This table has 350,000 to 500,000 distinct CDR3 sequences, approximately 16% appearing once. These same data were also listed under a study on T cells in Graves' hyperthyroidism and ophthalmopathy.

The material sequenced was peripheral blood mononuclear cells (PBMCs), taken at new diagnosis, from a patient treated with antithyroid drugs. Receptors originate from a woman younger than 45 with Graves disease. Each CDR3 is given with its conserved first and last residue. Each record gives: J gene, V gene, D gene, clone size, CDR3 DNA, CDR3 protein. D genes are given only for firm matches. Not all rows give a size; the values are once, few, many and, for expanded clones, a class.

j_gene: TRBJ2-3
v_gene: TRBV10-3
d_gene: -
abundance: many
CDR3nt: TGTGCCATCAGTGAGGTGAACGAAACTGTACTCACAGATACGCAGTATTTT
CDR3aa: CAISEVNETVLTDTQYF

j_gene: TRBJ2-7
v_gene: TRBV2
d_gene: TRBD2
abundance: many
CDR3nt: TGTGCCAGCATGGGGACTAGCGGGAGGAGGGTCTACGAGCAGTACTTC
CDR3aa: CASMGTSGRRVYEQYF

j_gene: TRBJ1-4
v_gene: TRBV20-1
d_gene: -
abundance: -
CDR3nt: TGCAGTGCACGCCATCCACTCGGGGCCAATAATGAAAAACTGTTTTTT
CDR3aa: CSARHPLGANNEKLFF

j_gene: TRBJ1-6
v_gene: TRBV6-5
d_gene: TRBD1
abundance: many
CDR3nt: TGTGCCAGCAGTTACCCAGGCAGACAGGGTAGCAATTCACCCCTCCACTTT
CDR3aa: CASSYPGRQGSNSPLHF

j_gene: TRBJ1-1
v_gene: TRBV4-3
d_gene: -
abundance: many
CDR3nt: TGCGCCAGCAGCCAAGATTCCAGGGGTGATACTGAAGCTTTCTTT
CDR3aa: CASSQDSRGDTEAFF

j_gene: TRBJ2-1
v_gene: TRBV11-1
d_gene: -
abundance: many
CDR3nt: TGTGCCAGCAGCTTAGCGCTAAACGTAGCCTACAATGAGCAGTTCTTC
CDR3aa: CASSLALNVAYNEQFF

j_gene: TRBJ2-3
v_gene: TRBV5-1
d_gene: -
abundance: -
CDR3nt: TGCGCCAGCAGCGACGAGCGGAAAGGCACAGATACGCACTATTTT
CDR3aa: CASSDERKGTDTHYF

j_gene: TRBJ2-5
v_gene: TRBV2
d_gene: -
abundance: many
CDR3nt: TGTGCCAGCAGTGAAGCGCTTCGGGCGGGTGCAAAAGAGACCCAGTACTTC
CDR3aa: CASSEALRAGAKETQYF

j_gene: TRBJ2-1
v_gene: TRBV7-9
d_gene: TRBD2
abundance: many
CDR3nt: TGTGCCAGCAGCTATATGACTAGCGGCCGAGTTAATGAGCAGTTCTTC
CDR3aa: CASSYMTSGRVNEQFF

j_gene: TRBJ2-5
v_gene: TRBV6-5
d_gene: TRBD2
abundance: -
CDR3nt: TGTGCCAGCAGTTCCCCATCGACTAGCGGAGAAGAGACCCAGTACTTC
CDR3aa: CASSSPSTSGEETQYF

j_gene: TRBJ2-1
v_gene: TRBV3-1
d_gene: TRBD1
abundance: many
CDR3nt: TGTGCCAGCAGCCTTGGAAGGACAGGGTCCTACAATGAGCAGTTCTTC
CDR3aa: CASSLGRTGSYNEQFF

j_gene: TRBJ1-1
v_gene: TRBV19
d_gene: -
abundance: -
CDR3nt: TGTGCCAGTACGGACCCAGCTGTCGAAACTGAAGCTTTCTTT
CDR3aa: CASTDPAVETEAFF

j_gene: TRBJ2-3
v_gene: TRBV10-3
d_gene: TRBD2
abundance: few
CDR3nt: TGTGCCATCAGTGAGTCACTAGCGGGAGGGGTGACAGATACGCAGTATTTT
CDR3aa: CAISESLAGGVTDTQYF

j_gene: TRBJ2-7
v_gene: TRBV30
d_gene: TRBD2
abundance: -
CDR3nt: TGTGCCTGGATGGCTAGCGGGTACTACGAGCAGTACTTC
CDR3aa: CAWMASGYYEQYF

j_gene: TRBJ1-2
v_gene: TRBV5-1
d_gene: -
abundance: -
CDR3nt: TGCGCCAGCAGTCGTCCCGGGGCAGGGAGAACTGGCTATGGCTACACCTTC
CDR3aa: CASSRPGAGRTGYGYTF

j_gene: TRBJ2-1
v_gene: TRBV27
d_gene: -
abundance: -
CDR3nt: TGTGCCAGCCCGACTGCCGGCGACCCCTACAATGAGCAGTTCTTC
CDR3aa: CASPTAGDPYNEQFF

j_gene: TRBJ2-1
v_gene: TRBV20-1
d_gene: TRBD2
abundance: many
CDR3nt: TGCAGTGCTAGAGATGCGGGAGGTGAGCAGTTCTTC
CDR3aa: CSARDAGGEQFF

j_gene: TRBJ2-7
v_gene: TRBV20-1
d_gene: -
abundance: few
CDR3nt: TGCAGTGCCACTCCTGGGTTGAACTACGAGCAGTACTTC
CDR3aa: CSATPGLNYEQYF

j_gene: TRBJ2-1
v_gene: TRBV5-1
d_gene: -
abundance: many
CDR3nt: TGCGCCAGCAGCTTGGACGGGAACAGGCTCTACACGTATGAGCAGTTCTTC
CDR3aa: CASSLDGNRLYTYEQFF

j_gene: TRBJ2-1
v_gene: TRBV24-1
d_gene: -
abundance: -
CDR3nt: TGTGCCACCAGTGCAGACAGGCACGTGAATGAGCAGTTCTTC
CDR3aa: CATSADRHVNEQFF

j_gene: TRBJ2-7
v_gene: TRBV15
d_gene: -
abundance: many
CDR3nt: TGTGCCACCAGCAGAGATTCCGGGCGGAGCTCCTACGAGCAGTACTTC
CDR3aa: CATSRDSGRSSYEQYF

j_gene: TRBJ1-5
v_gene: TRBV10-2
d_gene: -
abundance: few
CDR3nt: TGCGCAGCTACCCCGCGGGACCGCTTAAATCAGCCCCAGCATTTT
CDR3aa: CAATPRDRLNQPQHF

j_gene: TRBJ2-1
v_gene: TRBV4-1
d_gene: TRBD2
abundance: few
CDR3nt: TGCGCCAGCAGCCAAGATCCTACTAGCGGGAGGGCATTCTACAATGAGCAGTTCTTC
CDR3aa: CASSQDPTSGRAFYNEQFF

j_gene: TRBJ1-1
v_gene: TRBV5-1
d_gene: -
abundance: few
CDR3nt: TGCGCCAGCACGGACGATATGATGAACACTGAAGCTTTCTTT
CDR3aa: CASTDDMMNTEAFF

j_gene: TRBJ1-1
v_gene: TRBV27
d_gene: -
abundance: many
CDR3nt: TGTGCCAGCAGTTCCTCGGGACGGGAGTACACTGAAGCTTTCTTT
CDR3aa: CASSSSGREYTEAFF

j_gene: TRBJ1-1
v_gene: TRBV28
d_gene: -
abundance: many
CDR3nt: TGTGCCAGCAGCCTCACCGGAGACGCTTTCTTT
CDR3aa: CASSLTGDAFF